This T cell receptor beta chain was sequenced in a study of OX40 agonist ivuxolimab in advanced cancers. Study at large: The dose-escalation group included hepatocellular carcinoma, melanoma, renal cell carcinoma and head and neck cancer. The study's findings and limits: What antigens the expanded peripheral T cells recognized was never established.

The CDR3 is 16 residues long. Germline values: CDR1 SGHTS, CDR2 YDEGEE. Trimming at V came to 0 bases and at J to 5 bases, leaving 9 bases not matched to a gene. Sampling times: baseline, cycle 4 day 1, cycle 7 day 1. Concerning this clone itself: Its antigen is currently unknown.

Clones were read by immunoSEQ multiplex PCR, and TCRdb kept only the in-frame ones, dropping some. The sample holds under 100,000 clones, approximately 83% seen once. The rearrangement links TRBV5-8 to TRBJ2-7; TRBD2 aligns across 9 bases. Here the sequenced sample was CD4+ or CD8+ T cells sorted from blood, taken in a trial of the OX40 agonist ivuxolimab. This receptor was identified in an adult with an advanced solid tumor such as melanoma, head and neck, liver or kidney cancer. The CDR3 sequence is CASSLVASGAGDEQYF. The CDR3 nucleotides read TGTGCCAGCAGCTTGGTCGCTAGCGGGGCAGGAGACGAGCAGTACTTC. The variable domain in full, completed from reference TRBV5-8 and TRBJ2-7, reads EAGVTQSPTHLIKTRGQQATLRCSPISGHTSVYWYQQALGLGLQFLLWYDEGEERNRGNFPPRFSGRQFPNYSSELNVNALELEDSALYLCASSLVASGAGDEQYFGPGTRLTVT.